The source of this TCR beta chain is a study of Tregs in tolerant kidney transplant recipients (dated by TCRdb to the late 2010s). About the full investigation: Related donors were used in the transplants with nonmyeloablative bone marrow transplantation, and mixed chimerism was transient in the human trials. The study applied TCRbeta sequencing to find donor-specific regulatory T cells before combined kidney and bone marrow transplantation and then followed those same cells after transplant.

For TCRbeta CDR3 sequencing, genomic DNA from the sorted cells was extracted using the QIAGEN DNeasy Blood and Tissue Kit. High-throughput TCRbeta CDR3 sequencing was carried out commercially through immunoSEQ, with PCR amplification with bias correction and internal controls included. Concerning the study's data processing: Unique productive TCRbeta sequences were defined by CDR3 nucleotide sequence where primers matched, otherwise by CDR3 amino acid sequence with Vbeta and Jbeta genes. Sorting error was corrected by removing sequences shared between sorted populations at a frequency ratio of 2:1 or less, and the remaining shared sequences were assigned to the higher population. A sequence counted as donor-reactive if, in CFSE-low cells, the sequence had a frequency of at least 0.01% and was expanded at least 5-fold compared with unstimulated cells. Jensen-Shannon divergence calculated on the top 100 TCRbeta sequences ranked by frequency was used to measure repertoire divergence. For samples with multiple sequencing runs, sorting error was corrected in each run separately before the runs were combined. Held by TCRdb, this immuneACCESS table contains in-frame sequences only and omits some clones. Under half of the omission traces to an unresolved V gene where checked; the cause of the rest is unknown. V, J and clone size are taken as reported in that table, and D and trimming were inferred from the DNA itself. A total of tens of thousands of clones appear in this sample, around 85% of them only once. The ten top clones hold around 2.3% of the sample.

The time point label here, explained by the study, means: blood sample drawn before combined kidney and bone marrow transplant. Thawed PBMCs were FACS-sorted into unstimulated Tregs (CD4+CD25+CD127-), CD4+ non-Tregs (CD4+CD25-), CD4 cells and CD8 cells. Prior to Treg sorting, thawed PBMCs were rested overnight at 37 degrees C with 200 to 250 IU/ml IL-2. 4 combined kidney and bone marrow transplant recipients from the ITN036ST trial were included as patients, and samples were available only from these trial subjects. Healthy control blood was processed by Ficoll density gradient to PBMCs and cryopreserved; patient PBMCs were collected before and after transplant. The investigation overall reported the following: Because the study included only a small number of patients, the results must be confirmed in larger populations and under other immunosuppression protocols. For some patients the PCR primers changed over time, which made it impossible to compare the samples from those patients at the nucleotide level. The most biologically relevant and donor-specific TCRbeta repertoire appeared to be identified by expanding Tregs with activated donor B cells. Biological reproducibility was not directly assessed, although technical replication error appeared to be minimal. Donor-specific Treg expansion exceeded global Treg expansion in tolerant patients, suggesting antigen-driven rather than nonspecific expansion.

A note on this clone: What antigen it recognizes has not been identified. Base qualities were left out, and no much larger clone turns up one base away.

The receptor's source is a human donor who received a combined kidney and bone marrow transplant. The sequencing used Tregs from blood, collected before the transplant.

The nucleotide sequence is given as TGTGCCAGTCGAGGGAGCAATCAGCCCCAGCATTTT. Protein translation: CASRGSNQPQHF. The chain is made from TRBV28 and TRBJ1-5; the D gene lacks a confident call. The germline V gene encodes CDR1 MDHEN and CDR2 SYDVKM. From cysteine to phenylalanine, the CDR3 is 12 amino acids long. Only the CDR3 DNA is retained, 36 bases long and in frame from the first base. Cut back by 9 bases and 1 base, the V and J ends lie 7 bases apart.